The present entry profiles one T cell receptor (beta chain) with its context. This clonotype was detected a few times. Its antigen is still unknown. No base-level quality is on record; no much larger clone is a single base apart. The data stem from a study of CD8+CD57+ T cells in acquired aplastic anemia listed by TCRdb under 2018. Study-level background: Extracted DNA from sorted CD4+ and CD8+ cells averaged approximately 3 ug, ranging from roughly 0.17 to 27.4 ug. A CD8+CD57+ expansion meant a frequency higher than the mean frequency seen in healthy subjects. The paper's findings and limits, for the study overall: Patients and healthy controls showed no significant difference in CD8+ Simpson's diversity (P=0.060). Approximately 31 CD8+ CDR3 sequences were found in both patients and controls but appeared to be highly expressed in patients and within the immunodominant clones of the patients.

TCR beta VDJ combination and CDR3 sequence profiling used genomic DNA as the template. TCR repertoire sequencing was run on an Illumina HiSeq 2000. The source study handled its data this way. Repertoire assessment relied on Simpson's diversity index, CDR3 size and DJ length profiles, and TRBV/TRBJ rearrangement plots. The most abundant DNA sequence in the deep sequencing data was taken as the immunodominant clone. CDR3 amino acid sequences were screened for sharing across subjects and compared with published repertoires and the VDJdb database. TCRdb trimmed the raw reads at Q25, called clones with MiXCR and kept productive beta chains. Rows are combined by CDR3 protein, so each entry shows the most common genes and DNA. The V and J calls and clone size come from TCRdb's table, not from the authors' own analysis. The sample data list about half a million distinct CDR3 sequences, and approximately 33% of these were observed just once. The ten largest clones take up less than 1% of the sample.

The germline V and J ends show losses of 6 bases and 5 bases respectively, and no gene match explains 13 bases of the junction. The germline V gene supplies CDR1 MGHDK and CDR2 SYGVNS. Its CDR3 holds 16 amino acids, cysteine through phenylalanine. Just the 48-base CDR3 DNA is kept, in frame starting at base 1. Flow cytometry had shown CD8+CD57+ cell expansion in the patients selected for sequencing. All patients had severe acquired aplastic anemia diagnosed by International Study of Aplastic Anemia and Agranulocytosis and Camitta criteria. No patient had received any therapy when blood was sampled. The study deep-sequenced TCR repertoires of sorted CD4+ and CD8+ blood T cells from severe aplastic anemia patients and healthy subjects. In the USA, patient enrollment took place under clinicaltrials.gov protocols 00001620, 01623167, 00001397, 00071045, 00081523 and 00961064. Ficoll-Paque density gradient centrifugation was used to isolate peripheral blood mononuclear cells. Before DNA extraction, CD4+ and CD8+ T cells were sorted by FACS or by magnetic beads.

This chain joins TRBV25-1 to TRBJ2-1, and TRBD1 matches 7 of the central bases. This clonotype was sampled from a human donor with aplastic anemia. Sequencing used sorted CD4+, CD8+, or CD8+CD57+ T cells (not recorded which) from PBMCs. This receptor carries the CDR3 CASRKGRGQPNNEQFF. At the DNA level, the sequence is TGTGCCAGCAGAAAAGGTAGGGGACAGCCAAACAATGAGCAGTTCTTC. When the CDR3 is completed using the reference TRBV25-1 and TRBJ2-1 genes on either side, the full variable domain is EADIYQTPRYLVIGTGKKITLECSQTMGHDKMYWYQQDPGMELHLIHYSYGVNSTEKGDLSSESTVSRIRTEHFPLTLESARPSHTSQYLCASRKGRGQPNNEQFFGPGTRLTVL.